The present T cell receptor (beta chain) was sequenced within a study of T cells in women clearing cervical HPV infection. General study findings and limits: Richness plus V gene abundances separated cases from controls with AUC 0.8 to 0.85.

The germline CDR1 and CDR2 sequences are KGHSH and LQKENI. V dropped 3 bases and J dropped 3; count of bases not matched to a gene: 6. The CDR3 is made up of 15 amino acids. As for this clone: Antigen specificity is unknown. The CDR3 is cut off 3 residues early in the read; its end comes from the germline J gene.

Sequencing used immunoSEQ multiplex PCR; TCRdb keeps in-frame clones, though not all of them. Recorded for this sample: some 37,000 clones. The chain employs TRBV18 and TRBJ2-3; 7 bases fit TRBD1. The TCR comes from a woman between 18 and 69 years old with a cervical HPV16 infection that either progressed to CIN3+ or cleared (not recorded which). Sequencing input: blood buffy coat. The CDR3 bases that were read are TGTGCCAGCTCACCGCAACAGGGGTGGACAGATACG. This codes for CASSPQQGWTDT. The complete CDR3 reads CASSPQQGWTDTQYF.